One sample yielded the 23 T cell receptor beta chains listed below, sequenced in a study of cytomegalovirus exposure and HLA in healthy donors. 60 Vbeta and 13 Jbeta primers were used in PCR. Profiled with immunoSEQ multiplex PCR; TCRdb holds only in-frame clones, not every one. Seen here are about 130,000 clones, 50% to 75% observed once, and the top ten hold around 2.5%. Sample: PBMCs. These receptors originate from a woman in her forties in good health and CMV-seronegative.

This clone appeared a few times. The chain uses TRBV7-9 and TRBJ1-3; possibly TRBD1 for D (5 bases). The length of the CDR3 is 16 residues. Germline loops: CDR1 SEHNR, CDR2 FQNEAQ (reference sequence). Trimming cost V 3 bases and J 8 bases, with 20 bases left between them. In DNA form, the CDR3 reads TGTGCCAGCAGCTTGTTAAGTTCTAGGGGTTCGGACACCATATATTTT. Translated: CASSLLSSRGSDTIYF.

The chain couples TRBV11-2 to TRBJ2-5; TRBD2 aligns across 8 bases. V lost 0 bases and J lost 2; bases outside the gene matches: 2. The CDR3 sequence is 15 residues long. The germline CDR1 and CDR2 sequences are SGHAT and FQNNGV. The CDR3 region is CASSLDRLAQETQYF. The DNA for the CDR3 is TGTGCCAGCAGCTTAGATCGACTAGCGCAAGAGACCCAGTACTTC.

The chain uses TRBV6-1 and TRBJ1-2, with D perhaps matching TRBD1 (5 bases). V gave up 4 bases and J gave up 2 bases, with 8 bases separating them. In germline, CDR1 is MNHNS, CDR2 SASEGT. The length of the CDR3 is 13 residues. CDR3 residues: CASSVDMNYGYTF. The DNA for the CDR3 is TGTGCCAGCAGTGTGGACATGAACTATGGCTACACCTTC.

The chain carries TRBV6-1 and TRBJ2-1; D gene uncertain. Germline assignment: CDR1 MNHNS and CDR2 SASEGT. This CDR3 contains 12 residues. With 4 bases removed from V and 5 bases from J, the gap between germline ends came to 6 bases. The CDR3: CASSAWHNEQFF. For the CDR3, the DNA is TGTGCCAGCAGTGCCTGGCACAATGAGCAGTTCTTC.

This chain links TRBV13 with TRBJ1-5; 7 bases line up with TRBD1. The trim removed 3 bases at V and 2 bases at J, leaving 7 bases unmatched. CDR1 and CDR2 from the germline V gene are PRHDT and FYEKMQ (reference sequence). The CDR3 runs to 16 residues. DNA for the CDR3: TGTGCCAGCAGCTTTAGACAGGGTATCGGCAATCAGCCCCAGCATTTT. Translated, it gives CASSFRQGIGNQPQHF.

This chain uses TRBV9 with TRBJ1-2; tentative D call: TRBD1 (6 bases). Per germline, CDR1 SGDLS and CDR2 YYNGEE. V was pared by 0 bases and J by 2 bases, with 20 bases between. The CDR3 spans 18 residues. CDR3 amino acids: CASSVEKGGAASNYGYTF. Here the CDR3 DNA reads TGTGCCAGCAGCGTAGAGAAGGGGGGGGCAGCTAGCAACTATGGCTACACCTTC.

The sample holds a few counts of this clone. CDR3 nucleotides: TGCAGCGTTCCCGTTGGCGGGGGGGGCACAGATACGCAGTATTTT. Amino acid sequence: CSVPVGGGGTDTQYF. The chain recombines TRBV29-1 with TRBJ2-3, with TRBD2 identical over 9 bases. The CDR3 covers 15 residues. Germline trimming cut 5 bases from V and 1 base from J; bases unmatched to any gene: 7. Germline CDR1 SQVTM, CDR2 ANQGSEA.

The V and J genes are TRBV7-9 and TRBJ1-1; D not resolved. Trimming left V 3 bases short and J 10 bases short, with 9 bases between. Looked up from germline, CDR1 is SEHNR and CDR2 is FQNEAQ (reference sequence). The CDR3 loop spans 11 amino acids. The CDR3 coding sequence is TGTGCCAGCAGCTTGTTGGAGTCAGCTTTCTTT. Translating it yields CASSLLESAFF.

J is TRBJ1-1 and V is TRBV5-1; tentatively, D is TRBD1 (5 bases). Germline values: CDR1 SGHRS, CDR2 YFSETQ. The germline V and J ends were trimmed by 0 bases and 0 bases, with 15 bases remaining between them. The CDR3 sequence is 17 residues long. CDR3 protein: CASSLAGGRHLNTEAFF. Written as DNA, the CDR3 is TGCGCCAGCAGCTTGGCCGGGGGACGGCACTTGAACACTGAAGCTTTCTTT. Full variable domain (rest looked up from reference TRBV5-1 and TRBJ1-1): KAGVTQTPRYLIKTRGQQVTLSCSPISGHRSVSWYQQTPGQGLQFLFEYFSETQRNKGNFPGRFSGRQFSNSRSEMNVSTLELGDSALYLCASSLAGGRHLNTEAFFGQGTRLTVV.

This chain joins TRBV6-1 and TRBJ2-7, with D possibly matching TRBD1 (5 bases). Trimming left V 5 bases short and J 4 bases short, with 15 bases between. Per germline, CDR1 MNHNS and CDR2 SASEGT. The CDR3 is 14 amino acids. The CDR3 DNA sequence: TGTGCCAGCAGTCGGAAGGACCCAGGGTACGAGCAGTACTTC. Translating it yields CASSRKDPGYEQYF.

This clone has just one count. J is TRBJ2-7 and V is TRBV27; maybe TRBD2 (6 bases). CDR1 and CDR2 from the germline V gene are MNHEY and SMNVEV (reference sequence). V was shortened by 3 bases and J by 6 bases, with 9 bases between the two germline ends. The CDR3 is 12 amino acids. The CDR3: CASSFSGSEQYF. Here the CDR3 DNA reads TGTGCCAGCAGTTTTTCCGGGAGCGAGCAGTACTTC.

The CDR3 bases are TGTGCCAGCAGTACTCTGGGGACAGGGGGCGCGAGGTCCTACAATGAGCAGTTCTTC. It specifies CASSTLGTGGARSYNEQFF. The chain couples TRBV27 to TRBJ2-1, with TRBD1 matching 12 bases. The length of the CDR3 is 19 residues. Germline loops: CDR1 MNHEY, CDR2 SMNVEV (reference sequence). V shed 5 bases and J 1 base; nucleotides not matched to a gene: 12.

This rearrangement joins TRBV11-2 to TRBJ1-5; TRBD1 agrees at 8 bases. In germline, CDR1 is SGHAT, CDR2 FQNNGV. V shed 1 base and J 6 bases; nucleotides not matched to a gene: 2. The length of the CDR3 is 14 residues. The CDR3 loop is CASSLGTGFQPQHF. Here the CDR3 DNA reads TGTGCCAGCAGCTTAGGGACAGGGTTTCAGCCCCAGCATTTT.

This clone was seen a few times. The chain joins TRBV28 to TRBJ1-6; D perhaps matches TRBD1 (5 bases). The CDR3 has 15 amino acids. Germline loops: CDR1 MDHEN, CDR2 SYDVKM. Trimming took 4 bases from V and 7 from J, leaving 14 bases between them. CDR3 DNA: TGTGCCAGCAGTTCGCCGGGACTGGGAAATTCACCCCTCCACTTT. Protein product: CASSSPGLGNSPLHF.

Regarding this clone: Other DNA sequences from this sample encode an identical CDR3 as well. The V and J genes are TRBV11-2 and TRBJ2-7; 7 positions agree with TRBD1. This CDR3 is 13 amino acids long. Germline V gives CDR1 SGHAT, CDR2 FQNNGV. J was trimmed by 1 base and V by 3 bases; bases with no gene match: 0. The CDR3 spells CASSLGQSYEQYF. CDR3 nucleotide sequence: TGTGCCAGCAGCTTGGGACAGTCCTACGAGCAGTACTTC. Looking up the rest from reference TRBV11-2 and TRBJ2-7 gives the full variable domain: EAGVAQSPRYKIIEKRQSVAFWCNPISGHATLYWYQQILGQGPKLLIQFQNNGVVDDSQLPKDRFSAERLKGVDSTLKIQPAKLEDSAVYLCASSLGQSYEQYFGPGTRLTVT.

In its sample, this clone was seen a few times. This chain links TRBV7-3 with TRBJ1-1; 7 nucleotides line up with TRBD1. CDR1 SGHTA and CDR2 FQGTGA come from the germline V gene. V dropped 5 bases and J dropped 3; count of bases not matched to a gene: 3. There are 13 residues in the CDR3. The CDR3 is CASSEDRDTEAFF. The CDR3 DNA reads as TGTGCCAGCAGCGAAGACAGGGACACTGAAGCTTTCTTT.

The rearrangement uses TRBV6-5 and TRBJ2-1; 10 bases align to TRBD1. The trim removed 0 bases at V and 9 bases at J, leaving 5 bases unmatched. CDR1 is MNHEY and CDR2 is SVGAGI in the germline V gene. CDR3 size: 15 residues. The CDR3 reads CASSYSGTGASEQFF. DNA for the CDR3: TGTGCCAGCAGTTACTCGGGGACAGGGGCGAGTGAGCAGTTCTTC.

In its sample, this clone was seen a few times. This chain connects TRBV9 to TRBJ2-7, with TRBD1 matching 8 bases. V lost 4 bases to trimming and J lost 5 bases; unmatched junction nucleotides: 8. The CDR3 runs 14 residues. CDR1 is SGDLS and CDR2 is YYNGEE in the germline V gene. The CDR3 coding sequence is TGTGCCAGCAGCCTCGGACAGGGCCTCGACGAGCAGTACTTC. Translating it yields CASSLGQGLDEQYF.

The V call is TRBV6-5, the J call TRBJ1-2; no clear D gene. CDR3 size: 14 residues. V dropped 8 bases and J dropped 1 base, with 14 bases sitting between them. Per the germline V gene, CDR1 is MNHEY and CDR2 is SVGAGI. CDR3 sequence: CASRPIQINYGYTF. The CDR3 nucleotides read TGTGCCAGCCGCCCGATTCAGATTAACTATGGCTACACCTTC.

In its sample, this clone was seen a few times. The chain employs TRBV5-6 and TRBJ2-5; TRBD1 is a possible D gene (5 bases). Trimming left V 2 bases short and J 5 bases short, with 16 bases between. CDR1 SGHDT and CDR2 YYEEEE come from the germline V gene. The CDR3 is 15 residues long. CDR3 loop: CASSFEVVGRETQYF. The CDR3 coding sequence is TGTGCCAGCAGCTTCGAGGTCGTGGGGCGGGAGACCCAGTACTTC.

The rearrangement uses TRBV5-4 and TRBJ1-1; 9 nucleotides agree with TRBD1. J gave up 6 bases and V 4 bases, and 1 base lay outside the gene matches. Germline V gene lookup returns CDR1 SGHNT and CDR2 YYREEE (reference sequence). CDR3 length: 12 residues. This CDR3 reads CASSGDRAEAFF. Written as DNA, the CDR3 is TGTGCCAGCAGCGGGGACAGGGCTGAAGCTTTCTTT.

V is TRBV19 and J is TRBJ2-2; 9 bases agree with TRBD1. J was trimmed by 8 bases and V by 2 bases; bases with no gene match: 6. CDR1 and CDR2 from the germline V gene are LNHDA and SQIVND (reference sequence). There are 15 residues in the CDR3. CDR3 residues: CASSITGGASGELFF. CDR3 nucleotides: TGTGCCAGTAGTATAACAGGGGGCGCTTCGGGGGAGCTGTTTTTT.

This sequence joins TRBV10-3 and TRBJ2-3; 9 nucleotides match TRBD1. This CDR3 comprises 15 residues. V was pared by 9 bases and J by 2 bases, with 9 bases of the junction left unmatched. From germline, CDR1 is ENHRY and CDR2 SYGVKD. In DNA form, the CDR3 reads TGTGCCATACTCCCCGGGACAGGGTTCACAGATACGCAGTATTTT. It translates to CAILPGTGFTDTQYF.